This T cell receptor (beta chain) is from a study of blood T cells in healthy people across ages. Study-level points and caveats: Researchers deemed the diversity estimates from one million T cells underestimates.

This clonotype was seen many times. Its antigen is still unknown. This CDR3 has 12 amino acids. V trimming: 8 bases; J trimming: 8 bases; junction bases outside the gene matches: 6. CDR1 is MNHNY and CDR2 is SVGAGI in the germline V gene (reference sequence). A second about 7 to 11 cycle PCR used barcoded and J-beta primers. Each CDR3 protein gets one entry after TCRdb re-called the 5' RACE reads with MiXCR. The data hold hundreds of thousands of distinct CDR3 sequences, with around 32% observed a single time. Sequences were obtained from blood. The clonotype originates from an elderly woman in good health. V and J are TRBV6-6 and TRBJ2-1; 7 bases map to TRBD2. The CDR3 nucleotides are TGTGCCAGCGGATGGGGGAGGGATGAGCAGTTCTTC. This codes for CASGWGRDEQFF.